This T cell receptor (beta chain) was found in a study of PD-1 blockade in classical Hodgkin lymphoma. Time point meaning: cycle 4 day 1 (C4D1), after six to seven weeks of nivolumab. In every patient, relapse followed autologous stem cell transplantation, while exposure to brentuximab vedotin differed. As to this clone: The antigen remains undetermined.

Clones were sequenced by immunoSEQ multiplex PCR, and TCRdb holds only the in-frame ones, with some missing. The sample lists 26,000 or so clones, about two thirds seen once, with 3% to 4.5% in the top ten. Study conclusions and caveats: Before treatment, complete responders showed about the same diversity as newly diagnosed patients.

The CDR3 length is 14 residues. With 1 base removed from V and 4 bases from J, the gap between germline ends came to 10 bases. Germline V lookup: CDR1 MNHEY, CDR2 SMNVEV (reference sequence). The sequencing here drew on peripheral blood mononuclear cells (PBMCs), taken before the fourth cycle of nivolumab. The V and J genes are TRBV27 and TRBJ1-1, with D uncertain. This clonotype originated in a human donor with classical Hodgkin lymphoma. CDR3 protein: CASSLYRGGTEAFF. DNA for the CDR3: TGTGCCAGCAGTTTATACCGGGGTGGCACTGAAGCTTTCTTT.